This entry describes one T cell receptor (beta chain). Study processing details: Quantification of nucleated cells was approximated via reference gene primer amplification. Libraries were prepared by immunoSEQ multiplex PCR; TCRdb keeps only in-frame clonotypes and omits some of them. The V and J calls and clone size are taken from that table; D and trimming were inferred from the DNA. The table shows approximately 20,000 clones, with 65% to 90% occurring only once. These data originate in a study of blood T cell repertoires in COVID-19. Study background: The study drew acute and convalescent COVID-19 samples from the United States, Italy and Spain. PBMCs, B-cell-depleted T cells, or T cells were the source of the cDNA or gDNA that made up the material.

Germline V gene sequence: CDR1 SGHTS, CDR2 YDEGEE. Trimming took 0 bases from V and 6 from J; bases not matched to a gene: 11. The CDR3 extends over 16 amino acids. This sequence was found in a man aged 50-60 years with active COVID-19. The sample was peripheral blood. The chain is built from TRBV5-8 and TRBJ2-7, with TRBD2 matching 8 bases. In DNA, the CDR3 is TGTGCCAGCAGCTTGGAAATAGCGGGGCCGGGGTCCGAGCAGTACTTC. This gives the protein CASSLEIAGPGSEQYF.